These T cell receptor beta chains were read from a single sample in a study of blood T cell repertoires in COVID-19. Libraries were prepared by immunoSEQ multiplex PCR; TCRdb keeps only in-frame clonotypes and omits some of them. The sample includes fewer than 200,000 clones, around 82% of them seen just once. Sequenced: PBMCs or T cells enriched from blood (not recorded which). These receptors all stem from a woman aged 55 to 70 with acute COVID-19. The CDR3 runs from the conserved cysteine through the conserved F or W. A D gene is named only where the DNA matches it firmly. Rows may omit the clone size; those that give it use once, few, many or a size class.

V gene	clone size	D gene	J gene	CDR3 DNA	CDR3 protein
TRBV30	once	NA	TRBJ2-6	TGTGCCTGGCTAGGGGGCTCTGGGGCCAACGTCCTGACTTTC	CAWLGGSGANVLTF
TRBV3-1/TRBV3-2	NA	TRBD1	TRBJ1-5	TGTGCCAGCAGCCGGGACAGGGGTGCTATGGAGCCCCAGCATTTT	CASSRDRGAMEPQHF
TRBV4-3	NA	NA	TRBJ1-2	TGCGCCAGCAGCCAAGACCATAGCCCGGGATTTCTGTATGGCTACACCTTC	CASSQDHSPGFLYGYTF
TRBV19	NA	TRBD2	TRBJ2-1	TGTGCCAGTAGTATTCCGCCGGGACTAGCGCAGCAGTTCTTC	CASSIPPGLAQQFF
TRBV6-2/TRBV6-3	once	TRBD2	TRBJ2-1	TGTGCCAGCAGTTACTTGGCGGGGGGGCTTTTCAATGAGCAGTTCTTC	CASSYLAGGLFNEQFF
TRBV5-8	NA	NA	TRBJ2-5	TGTGCCAGCATTCCTCGAATAGCGGAGGGGGCTGCTCGGACCCAGTACTTC	CASIPRIAEGAARTQYF
TRBV5-6	NA	TRBD1	TRBJ1-1	TGTGCCAGCACCATTCAGGGGGGCCTGAACACTGAAGCTTTCTTT	CASTIQGGLNTEAFF
TRBV3-1/TRBV3-2	NA	NA	TRBJ1-2	TGTGCCAGCAGCCAAGAGTCGGGGTATTCGTCGCGTGGCTACACCTTC	CASSQESGYSSRGYTF
TRBV7-8	NA	NA	TRBJ1-2	TGTGCCAGCAGTTGGGGCCCGGACACCAGTAACTATGGCTACACCTTC	CASSWGPDTSNYGYTF
TRBV13	NA	TRBD1	TRBJ1-1	TGTGCCAGCAGCTTAGGGCCAGGGGGCACTGAAGCTTTCTTT	CASSLGPGGTEAFF
TRBV7-9	NA	TRBD2	TRBJ2-1	TGTGCCAGCAGCTTAGGAGCGGGGGGACAAATCAATGAGCAGTTCTTC	CASSLGAGGQINEQFF
TRBV5-1	NA	TRBD1	TRBJ1-5	TGCGCCAGCAGCTCGGGGACAGGGGGTACTTTCGCCCAGCATTTT	CASSSGTGGTFAQHF
TRBV9	NA	TRBD2	TRBJ2-1	TGTGCCAGCAGCTATAACCCCGGACTAGCGGGGGCGAATGAGCAGTTCTTC	CASSYNPGLAGANEQFF
TRBV6-5	NA	NA	TRBJ1-2	TGTGCCAGCAGTCGACTGCCCCTCTTGAACTATGGCTACACCTTC	CASSRLPLLNYGYTF
TRBV5-1	NA	TRBD2	TRBJ2-3	TGCGCCAGCAGCTTGGGACTAGCGGCAGCGGATACGCAGTATTTT	CASSLGLAAADTQYF
TRBV15	NA	NA	TRBJ1-2	TGTGCCACCTCGCCCAAAGGACAGAACAGCTACACCTTC	CATSPKGQNSYTF
TRBV3-1/TRBV3-2	NA	NA	TRBJ2-5	TGTGCCAGCAGCCCCTCCATCACTCACCGGACCCAGTACTTC	CASSPSITHRTQYF
TRBV7-6	NA	TRBD2	TRBJ2-3	TGTGCCAGCAGCCGACTAGCGGGAGGGCGAGATACGCAGTATTTT	CASSRLAGGRDTQYF
TRBV10-2	NA	NA	TRBJ2-3	TGCGCCAGCTCGGTATTAGGCACAGATACGCAGTATTTT	CASSVLGTDTQYF
TRBV4-1	NA	NA	TRBJ1-1	TGCGCCAGCAGCCAGGAACGCGGAAGGGGGAACACTGAAGCTTTCTTT	CASSQERGRGNTEAFF
TRBV4-2	NA	TRBD1	TRBJ1-4	TGTGCCAGCAGCCAAGGACAGGGGGCGCCCGGCGAAAAACTGTTTTTT	CASSQGQGAPGEKLFF
TRBV28	NA	TRBD1	TRBJ1-2	TGTGCCAGCAGTTGGGGACAGGTGAACTATGGCTACACCTTC	CASSWGQVNYGYTF
TRBV6-5	NA	NA	TRBJ2-7	TGTGCCAGCAGTAACTTTCGGACAGTCTCCTACGAGCAGTACTTC	CASSNFRTVSYEQYF
TRBV9	NA	TRBD2	TRBJ2-1	TGTGCCAGCAGCCTCCGGGTAGCGGGGGGGCGTGATGAGCAGTTCTTC	CASSLRVAGGRDEQFF
TRBV4-1	NA	NA	TRBJ1-1	TGCGCCAGCAGCCAAGGTTCAGGGCGCACTGAAGCTTTCTTT	CASSQGSGRTEAFF
TRBV7-8	few	NA	TRBJ1-1	TGTGCCAGCAGCTCCGGGTCTCCAGCTTTCTTT	CASSSGSPAFF
TRBV19	few	TRBD1	TRBJ1-5	TGTGCCAGTACCCCAGTCGACAGGGGAAAACAGCCCCAGCATTTT	CASTPVDRGKQPQHF
TRBV7-8	NA	TRBD2	TRBJ2-5	TGTGCCAGCAGCTTGCACCCTTGGCGGGAGACGGGAGAGACCCAGTACTTC	CASSLHPWRETGETQYF
TRBV7-8	NA	TRBD1	TRBJ1-2	TGTGCCAGCAGCCTGAACGAAGGGAAACGGGACAGGGGCTTTGGCTACACCTTC	CASSLNEGKRDRGFGYTF
TRBV4-2	once	TRBD2	TRBJ2-7	TGTGCCAGCAGCCAAGTTGGGACTAGCGGGAGCTACGAGCAGTACTTC	CASSQVGTSGSYEQYF
TRBV12-3/TRBV12-4	NA	NA	TRBJ1-2	TGTGCCAGCGCCATGACAGCTAACTATGGCTACACCTTC	CASAMTANYGYTF
TRBV4-3	NA	NA	TRBJ1-2	TGCGCCAGCAGCCAAGATATAGCAGTTCCTAGCTACACCTTC	CASSQDIAVPSYTF
TRBV9	NA	TRBD2	TRBJ2-2	TGTGCCAGCAGCCCTAGTATAGCGGGTGGGCGGGAGCTGTTTTTT	CASSPSIAGGRELFF
TRBV12-3/TRBV12-4	NA	TRBD1	TRBJ1-6	TGTGCCAGCAGGGACAGGGAGGATTCACCCCTCCACTTT	CASRDREDSPLHF
TRBV19	NA	TRBD1	TRBJ1-5	TGTGCCAGTAAGCCCCACGGGACAGGGGGTCATCAGCCCCAGCATTTT	CASKPHGTGGHQPQHF
TRBV6-5	NA	TRBD1	TRBJ2-7	TGTGCCAGCAGGCAGGGACAGTACGAGCAGTACTTC	CASRQGQYEQYF
TRBV4-1	few	TRBD2	TRBJ2-7	TGCGCCAGCAGCCAATCAGGGACTAGCGGGAGAGGTGAGCAGTACTTC	CASSQSGTSGRGEQYF
TRBV7-9	NA	TRBD1	TRBJ1-3	TGTGCCAGCATTGGACAGGGGGTGAAGGGAAACACCATATATTTT	CASIGQGVKGNTIYF
TRBV5-4	NA	NA	TRBJ1-1	TGTGCCAGCAGCTTCTTACCAGACAGTGAACCCACTGAAGCTTTCTTT	CASSFLPDSEPTEAFF
TRBV4-1	NA	NA	TRBJ2-4	TGCGCCAGCAGCCAAGGACTGGTACTAGCCAAAAACATTCAGTACTTC	CASSQGLVLAKNIQYF
TRBV19	NA	NA	TRBJ2-2	TGTGCCAGTAGTCCGCAAGGCGGGATCACCGGGGAGCTGTTTTTT	CASSPQGGITGELFF
TRBV30	NA	TRBD1	TRBJ2-4	TGTGCCTGGACAGAAGGGGGCAATAACATTCAGTACTTC	CAWTEGGNNIQYF
TRBV13	once	NA	TRBJ1-2	TGTGCCAGCAGCTTAGCCCGACCGCAGAGCGACTACACCTTC	CASSLARPQSDYTF
TRBV5-1	NA	NA	TRBJ1-4	TGCGCCAGCAGCCAGGGACGCTGGGAGGGAAATGAAAAACTGTTTTTT	CASSQGRWEGNEKLFF
TRBV24-1	NA	NA	TRBJ2-2	TGTGCCGCGCAATCCCCCCCCGGGGAGCTGTTTTTT	CAAQSPPGELFF
TRBV7-9	NA	NA	TRBJ1-4	TGTGCCAGCAGCTTAGAGACAGGTTTAAAACTGTTTTTT	CASSLETGLKLFF